Below, 29 T cell receptor beta chains from the same sample are listed, as sequenced in a study of CD8 T cells in Susac syndrome. When the RNA was reverse transcribed, random hexamers were used with an input of roughly 0.5 to 1 ug. TCRdb redid the calling of the immunoSEQ multiplex PCR reads with MiXCR, one entry per CDR3 protein. The sample has about 64,000 distinct CDR3 sequences, around 96% seen once. The material sequenced was CD8+ T cells from PBMCs. The receptors were sampled from a human donor with multiple sclerosis.

This clonotype was seen once. The rearrangement joins TRBV5-4 to TRBJ1-2, with a possible D match to TRBD1 (6 bases). The CDR3 consists of 15 residues. Trimming left V 0 bases short and J 4 bases short, with 13 bases between. Germline V gene sequence: CDR1 SGHNT, CDR2 YYREEE (reference sequence). CDR3 region: CASSLGQAWSYGYTF. In DNA, the CDR3 is TGTGCCAGCAGCTTGGGACAGGCATGGAGCTATGGCTACACCTTC.

This clonotype occurred once. V usage is TRBV27 and J usage is TRBJ2-7; 11 bases map to TRBD2. The CDR3 is 16 residues long. Germline CDR1 reads MNHEY; CDR2 reads SMNVEV (reference sequence). V gave up 2 bases and J gave up 3 bases; unmatched junction bases: 6. The CDR3 DNA sequence: TGTGCCAGCAGTTTACAGTCCCTAGCGGGGGGCTACGAGCAGTACTTC. Translating it yields CASSLQSLAGGYEQYF.

This clonotype was seen once. The chain is built from TRBV20-1 and TRBJ1-2; D is uncertain. Looked up from germline, CDR1 is DFQATT and CDR2 is SNEGSKA (reference sequence). This CDR3 is 9 amino acids long. The V end lost 7 bases, the J end lost 3 bases, and 3 bases lay between the germline ends. CDR3 residues: CSGDYGYTF. The CDR3 DNA sequence: TGCAGTGGAGACTATGGCTACACCTTC.

This chain links TRBV27 with TRBJ2-1, with D perhaps matching TRBD1 or TRBD2 (5 bases each). Deletions cut 3 bases from V and 7 bases from J, with 7 bases between. CDR3 size: 12 residues. Looked up from germline, CDR1 is MNHEY and CDR2 is SMNVEV (reference sequence). Here the CDR3 DNA reads TGTGCCAGCAGTTTTGGGGGAAATGAGCAGTTCTTC. This encodes CASSFGGNEQFF.

This chain links TRBV30 with TRBJ2-1, with D tentatively TRBD2 (7 bases). The V end was cut by 2 bases, the J end by 8 bases, with 10 bases between. The CDR3 spans 12 residues. Per the germline V gene, CDR1 is GTSNPN and CDR2 is SVGIG (reference sequence). CDR3 loop: CAWSTGGDEQFF. The DNA for the CDR3 is TGTGCCTGGAGTACGGGGGGCGATGAGCAGTTCTTC. The full variable domain, completed using reference TRBV30 and TRBJ2-1, is SQTIHQWPATLVQPVGSPLSLECTVEGTSNPNLYWYRQAAGRGLQLLFYSVGIGQISSEVPQNLSASRPQDRQFILSSKKLLLSDSGFYLCAWSTGGDEQFFGPGTRLTVL.

The CDR3 nucleotides are TGTGCCTGGAGTGTATTCCAGGGTGATTCACCCCTCCACTTT. Translating gives CAWSVFQGDSPLHF. The chain combines TRBV30 with TRBJ1-6; D possibly corresponds to TRBD1 (5 bases). This CDR3 region has 14 residues. Trimming pared 0 bases from V and 8 bases from J, leaving 11 bases between. The germline CDR1 and CDR2 sequences are GTSNPN and SVGIG (reference sequence).

The V call is TRBV27, the J call TRBJ2-7; perhaps D is TRBD1 or TRBD2 (5 bases each). Deletions cut 5 bases from V and 13 bases from J, with 21 bases between. The germline V gene has CDR1 MNHEY and CDR2 SMNVEV (reference sequence). CDR3 size: 13 residues. CDR3 region: CASSHGPRESKYF. The CDR3 coding sequence is TGTGCCAGCAGTCACGGCCCCAGGGAGAGCAAATACTTC.

This chain uses TRBV4-3 with TRBJ1-1, with D possibly TRBD1 on 5 matching bases. CDR1 is LGHNA and CDR2 is YSLEER in the germline V gene. The CDR3 extends over 16 amino acids. Trimming took off 0 bases at V and 7 bases at J, with 18 bases between the two ends. In nucleotides, the CDR3 is TGCGCCAGCAGCCAAGATTCGGGGCAGGAGACAATTGAAGCTTTCTTT. Its protein is CASSQDSGQETIEAFF.

The chain joins TRBV2 to TRBJ2-5; 8 nucleotides line up with TRBD1. From germline, CDR1 is SNHLY and CDR2 FYNNEI. The trim removed 6 bases at V and 2 bases at J, leaving 8 bases unmatched. This CDR3 spans 15 amino acids. The CDR3 sequence is CASRASRTGQETQYF. The CDR3 region has the DNA TGTGCCAGCAGAGCCTCACGGACAGGGCAAGAGACCCAGTACTTC.

The chain has TRBV29-1 and TRBJ2-7, with 7 bases lining up with TRBD2. The CDR3 is made up of 12 amino acids. Germline V gene lookup returns CDR1 SQVTM and CDR2 ANQGSEA. The V gene end was trimmed by 6 bases and the J gene end by 4 bases; junction bases not matched to a gene: 6. In nucleotides, the CDR3 is TGCAGCGTACGGGACTATTCTTACGAGCAGTACTTC. Translation: CSVRDYSYEQYF.

The genes are TRBV27 and TRBJ1-1; D gene uncertain. Germline V gene sequence: CDR1 MNHEY, CDR2 SMNVEV (reference sequence). V was trimmed by 3 bases and J by 1 base, leaving 6 bases between them. CDR3 length: 13 amino acids. CDR3 in amino acids: CASSFAANTEAFF. The CDR3 nucleotides read TGTGCCAGCAGTTTTGCAGCGAACACTGAAGCTTTCTTT.

This clonotype was detected only a few times. The V gene is TRBV4-1, the J gene TRBJ1-1, with D maybe TRBD1 (5 bases). The CDR3 length is 15 residues. Germline CDR1 reads MGHRA; CDR2 reads YSYEKL. V lost 1 base and J 5 bases, leaving 14 bases between the germline ends. DNA of the CDR3: TGCGCCAGCAGCCAAGCCCGTCTCGGGGGGACTGAAGCTTTCTTT. Its protein is CASSQARLGGTEAFF.

The V call is TRBV29-1, the J call TRBJ2-3; a weak D match, TRBD2 (5 bases). Trimming pared 4 bases from V and 0 bases from J, leaving 8 bases between. The germline gives CDR1 SQVTM, CDR2 ANQGSEA. The CDR3 is made up of 13 amino acids. The CDR3 is CSVAGSSTDTQYF. In DNA form, the CDR3 reads TGCAGCGTTGCGGGATCTAGCACAGATACGCAGTATTTT.

The chain uses TRBV6-5 and TRBJ1-1; possible D gene TRBD1, 5 bases. V was shortened by 5 bases and J by 11 bases, with 24 bases between the two germline ends. CDR1 MNHEY and CDR2 SVGAGI come from the germline V gene. The CDR3 covers 15 residues. The CDR3 DNA sequence: TGTGCCAGCAGTCCTTCCCTCGAACTTACTGGGGACGCTTTCTTT. Translating it yields CASSPSLELTGDAFF.

This chain links TRBV20-1 with TRBJ1-2; D is ambiguous. Germline CDR1 DFQATT, CDR2 SNEGSKA (reference sequence). V was clipped by 3 bases and J by 7 bases, with 15 bases between them. This CDR3 is 13 amino acids long. The CDR3 nucleotides are TGCAGTGCTAGGCAACCTGAAACGGCTGGCTACACCTTC. It codes for CSARQPETAGYTF.

The rearrangement joins TRBV3-1 to TRBJ2-2; perhaps TRBD1 as D (5 bases). The germline V gene encodes CDR1 LGHDT and CDR2 YNNKEL (reference sequence). The CDR3 totals 15 residues. V was shortened by 1 base and J by 7 bases, with 13 bases between the two germline ends. CDR3 nucleotide sequence: TGTGCCAGCAGCCAAGTTAGTTTCGACAGCGGGGAGCTGTTTTTT. Translating it yields CASSQVSFDSGELFF.

The table lists this clonotype with a few counts. The chain uses TRBV6-1 and TRBJ2-7, with 8 bases identical to TRBD1. The CDR3 has 15 amino acids. Germline CDR1 reads MNHNS; CDR2 reads SASEGT. The V segment lost 0 bases and the J segment 6 bases; nucleotides outside the gene matches: 7. The CDR3 DNA reads as TGTGCCAGCAGTGAAGCAGACAGGGGTGTCCTCGAGCAGTACTTC. Its protein product is CASSEADRGVLEQYF.

J is TRBJ2-1 and V is TRBV29-1; 9 positions match TRBD1. V was clipped by 4 bases and J by 8 bases; unmatched bases: 6. CDR3 length: 13 residues. Germline V gene sequence: CDR1 SQVTM, CDR2 ANQGSEA. The DNA of the CDR3 is TGCAGCGTTGTCGGGACAGGGTTGGATGAGCAGTTCTTC. Protein: CSVVGTGLDEQFF.

J is TRBJ2-5 and V is TRBV6-2 or TRBV6-3, with D possibly matching TRBD2 (5 bases). The CDR3 contains 17 residues. In germline, CDR1 is MNHEY, CDR2 SVGEGT. Trimming removed 2 bases from V and 4 bases from J, with 20 bases in between. CDR3 coding DNA: TGTGCCAGCAGTTACGGGTTCGAGGGAATTGGATTAGAGACCCAGTACTTC. Its translation: CASSYGFEGIGLETQYF.

The rearrangement joins TRBV4-1 to TRBJ2-4, with D uncertain. This CDR3 has 15 residues. V was pared by 3 bases and J by 0 bases, with 9 bases between. From germline, CDR1 is MGHRA and CDR2 YSYEKL. In nucleotides, the CDR3 is TGCGCCAGCAGCCAGACGAACATAGCCAAAAACATTCAGTACTTC. It is translated as CASSQTNIAKNIQYF.

To note about this clonotype: The germline gene is not matched at one end of the junction; a read error may be the cause. This rearrangement joins TRBV4-1 to TRBJ1-1; TRBD1 might be the D (5 bases). The V gene's germline CDR1 is MGHRA and CDR2 YSYEKL. The CDR3 is made up of 10 amino acids. This CDR3 is CASSQGSRVF. The CDR3 DNA sequence: TGCGCCAGCAGCCAAGGTAGCAGGGTCTTT.

In this sample, this clonotype turned up once. In DNA, the CDR3 is TGTGCCAGCAGTTCCCGGGCCCAGGGAGAAACTCAGTACTTC. It is translated as CASSSRAQGETQYF. The gene calls are TRBV28 and TRBJ2-4; either TRBD1 or TRBD2 may supply D (5 bases each). CDR3 size: 14 residues. V was shortened by 4 bases and J by 12 bases, with 19 bases between the two germline ends. Germline CDR1 is MDHEN and CDR2 is SYDVKM.

The chain is built from TRBV27 and TRBJ2-1; D call uncertain. The germline V gene has CDR1 MNHEY and CDR2 SMNVEV (reference sequence). Trimming left V 0 bases short and J 3 bases short, with 3 bases between. CDR3 size: 13 residues. DNA for the CDR3: TGTGCCAGCAGTTTATCCTACTACAATGAGCAGTTCTTC. It encodes CASSLSYYNEQFF.

The chain has TRBV6-2 or TRBV6-3 and TRBJ2-7; 10 bases line up with TRBD2. V shed 6 bases, J shed 0 bases, and the junction held 2 bases outside the gene matches. Germline values: CDR1 MNHEY, CDR2 SVGEGT. CDR3 length: 14 amino acids. CDR3 loop: CASRGTSASYEQYF. CDR3 bases: TGTGCCAGCAGGGGGACTAGCGCCTCCTACGAGCAGTACTTC.

J is TRBJ2-1 and V is TRBV20-1; D may correspond to TRBD1 or TRBD2 (5 bases each). The CDR3 loop spans 14 amino acids. Germline lookup yields CDR1 DFQATT and CDR2 SNEGSKA (reference sequence). V lost 6 bases to trimming and J lost 5 bases, with 17 bases between them. CDR3 loop: CSAPTPGRDNEQFF. As DNA, the CDR3 is TGCAGTGCCCCCACGCCGGGACGAGACAATGAGCAGTTCTTC.

The chain links TRBV27 to TRBJ2-7, with 9 bases lining up with TRBD1. The CDR3 runs to 14 residues. Germline V gene sequence: CDR1 MNHEY, CDR2 SMNVEV (reference sequence). The ends lost 7 bases at V and 3 bases at J; junction bases unmatched: 7. As DNA, the CDR3 is TGTGCCAGCACAGATACGGGACAGGGCTACGAGCAGTACTTC. It yields the protein CASTDTGQGYEQYF.

This rearrangement joins TRBV27 to TRBJ2-1; 8 nucleotides agree with TRBD1. The CDR3 is 13 amino acids. Trimming removed 5 bases from V and 6 bases from J; junction bases left unmatched: 3. Germline V gene lookup returns CDR1 MNHEY and CDR2 SMNVEV (reference sequence). The CDR3, as DNA: TGTGCCAGCAGTCCGACAGGGGTCAATGAGCAGTTCTTC. Translating it yields CASSPTGVNEQFF.

This CDR3 is CATSRDGVRGGYTF. The CDR3, as DNA: TGTGCCACCAGCAGAGATGGGGTGAGAGGTGGCTACACCTTC. J is TRBJ1-2 and V is TRBV15; D not certain. The V end lost 0 bases, the J end lost 7 bases, and 12 bases lay between the germline ends. CDR1 is LNHNV, CDR2 YYDKDF, per germline (reference sequence). There are 14 residues in the CDR3.

The V call is TRBV9, the J call TRBJ1-2, with TRBD1 matching over 7 bases. With V trimmed by 3 bases and J by 8 bases, 13 bases remained unmatched. The V gene's germline CDR1 is SGDLS and CDR2 YYNGEE. The CDR3 is 15 residues long. The CDR3 here is CASSAIAQGSGGYTF. For the CDR3, the DNA is TGTGCCAGCAGCGCTATCGCACAGGGGTCAGGGGGCTACACCTTC.